This T cell receptor (beta chain) was sequenced for a study of cytomegalovirus exposure and HLA in healthy donors. Notes on the study in general: Cytomegalovirus association was assigned to about 180 TCR beta chains. According to a subsequent analysis, TCR clusters identified in the first cohort showed a tendency to co-occur across the approximately 120 validation repertoires. Rare TCR sequences dominated, though some public TCRs recurred in many donors.

This CDR3 has 15 residues. Germline V lookup: CDR1 MNHNS, CDR2 SASEGT. The V end lost 1 base, the J end lost 2 bases, and 11 bases lay between the germline ends. This table comes from immunoSEQ multiplex PCR, and its TCRdb copy is limited to in-frame clones, with some not included. The repertoire holds 200,000 to 250,000 clones, with over 80% as singletons. This clone was counted between two and nine times. Antigen unknown. The rearrangement uses TRBV6-1 and TRBJ1-2; D might be TRBD1 (6 bases). The receptor comes from a woman aged 30 to 39 in good health and CMV-seropositive. The sequencing input was PBMCs. The CDR3, as DNA: TGTGCCAGCAGTGAAGGTTTGGGGGCGAACTATGGCTACACCTTC. Protein product: CASSEGLGANYGYTF.